A single TCR beta chain is shown here with its context. The antigen is unknown. There were only healthy Caucasians among the donors. This sample is part of a study of identical twins. Findings and limits, study-wide: Possibly, invariant MAIT and iNKT cells partly confounded zero-insertion analyses.

The junction had 4 bases not matched to a gene; V was cut back by 3 bases and J by 1 base. The CDR3 spans 15 residues. CDR1 SGHTA and CDR2 FQGNSA come from the germline V gene. A universal primer binding site was introduced by template switching. The final cDNA contained unique molecular identifiers. TCRdb re-called the 5' RACE reads with MiXCR, one entry per CDR3 protein. The sample records more than 400,000 distinct CDR3 sequences, 12% to 15% being singletons. The same data also contributed to another study, on yellow fever vaccine responses in identical twins. This second study says: Twins reportedly mounted vaccine T cell responses that seemed partly convergent, partly personalized.

The chain combines TRBV7-2 with TRBJ1-1; 8 positions match TRBD1. Material: CD4+ T cells sorted from blood. The sequence came from a woman between 18 and 30 years old in good health. CDR3 in DNA: TGTGCCAGCAGCTTCCGGACAGGGCCGAACACTGAAGCTTTCTTT. Translation: CASSFRTGPNTEAFF.